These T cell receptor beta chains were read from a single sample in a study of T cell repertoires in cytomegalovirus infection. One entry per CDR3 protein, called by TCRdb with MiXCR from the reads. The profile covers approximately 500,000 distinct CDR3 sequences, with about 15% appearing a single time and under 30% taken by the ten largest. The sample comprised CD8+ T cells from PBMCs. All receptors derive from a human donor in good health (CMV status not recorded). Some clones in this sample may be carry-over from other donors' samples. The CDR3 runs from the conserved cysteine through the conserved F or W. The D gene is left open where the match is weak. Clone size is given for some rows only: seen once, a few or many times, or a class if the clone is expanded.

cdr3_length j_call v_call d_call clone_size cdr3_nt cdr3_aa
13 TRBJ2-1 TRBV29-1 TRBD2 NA TGCAGCTGTCGGGGGGGGGACTACAATGAGCAGTTCTTC CSCRGGDYNEQFF
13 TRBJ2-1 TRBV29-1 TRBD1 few TGCAGCGTCCGAGGGGACAGTTACAATGAGCAGTTCTTC CSVRGDSYNEQFF
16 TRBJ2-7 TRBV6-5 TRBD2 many TGTGCCAGCAGTTACGGTTTTAGCGGGATGGGCGACGAGCAGTACTTC CASSYGFSGMGDEQYF
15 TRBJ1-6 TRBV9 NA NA TGTGCCAGCAGCAAACAGGGAGCTTATAATTCACCCCTCCACTTT CASSKQGAYNSPLHF
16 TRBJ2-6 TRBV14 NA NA TGTGCCAGCAGCGGCCAGACATGGTCTGGGGCCAACGTCCTGACTTTC CASSGQTWSGANVLTF
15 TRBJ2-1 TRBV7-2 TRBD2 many TGTGCCAGCAGCTGGGGACTAGCGGGGGGGAATGAGCAGTTCTTC CASSWGLAGGNEQFF
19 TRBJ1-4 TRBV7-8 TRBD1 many TGTGCCAGCAGCTTACTGGTCGGACAGGATCATCCAACTAATGAAAAACTGTTTTTT CASSLLVGQDHPTNEKLFF
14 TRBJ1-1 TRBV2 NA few TGTGCCAGCAGCCTAGGTGGGGGGTACACTGAAGCTTTCTTT CASSLGGGYTEAFF
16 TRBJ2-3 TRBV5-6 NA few TGTGCCAGCAGCTTGCGAGTTCGCACTAGCACAGATACGCAGTATTTT CASSLRVRTSTDTQYF
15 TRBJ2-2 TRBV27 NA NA TGTGTCAGCAGTGGGAGACTAGTAACGGGCGGGGAGCTGTTTTTT CVSSGRLVTGGELFF
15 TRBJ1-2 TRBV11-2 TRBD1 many TGTGCCAGCAGCTTAGCAGGGGGGCTTAACTATGGCTACACCTTC CASSLAGGLNYGYTF
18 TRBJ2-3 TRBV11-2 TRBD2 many TGTGCCAGCAGCTTATACAGGACTAGCGGACAGAGCACAGATACGCAGTATTTT CASSLYRTSGQSTDTQYF
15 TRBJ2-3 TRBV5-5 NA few TGTGCCAGCAGCTTGGGGGACTTAATCACAGATACGCAGTATTTT CASSLGDLITDTQYF
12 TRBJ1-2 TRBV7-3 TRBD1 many TGTGCCAGCAGCGGGCGGGACAGGGGACTCTTCTTC CASSGRDRGLFF
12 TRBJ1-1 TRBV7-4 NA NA TGTGCCAGCATGATCCTGCAGGGGAGGACTTTCTTT CASMILQGRTFF
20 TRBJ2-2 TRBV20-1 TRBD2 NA TGCAGTGCTAGAGATCTTCTGACTAGCGGGTCGTCTTTACGGTCCGGGGAGCTGTTTTTT CSARDLLTSGSSLRSGELFF
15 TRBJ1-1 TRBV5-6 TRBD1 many TGTGCCAGCAGCTTGGAGACAGGGGGGAACACTGAAGCTTTCTTT CASSLETGGNTEAFF
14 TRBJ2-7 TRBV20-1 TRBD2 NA TGCAGTGCCCTACTAGCGGGGACCCCTTACGAGCAGTACTTC CSALLAGTPYEQYF
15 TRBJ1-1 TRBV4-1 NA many TGCGCCAGCAGCTTTAGGTTGGGGAGGAACACTGAAGCTTTCTTT CASSFRLGRNTEAFF
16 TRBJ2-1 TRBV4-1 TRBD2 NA TGCGCCAGCAGCCAAGGGCTAGCGGGAGGGAACAATGAGCAGTTCTTC CASSQGLAGGNNEQFF
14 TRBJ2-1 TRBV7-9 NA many TGTGCCAGCAGCTTAGTCGACCCACAGAATGAGCAGTTCTTC CASSLVDPQNEQFF
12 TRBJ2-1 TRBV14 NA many TGTGCCAGCAGCCAACTAGCTACTGAGCAGTTCTTC CASSQLATEQFF
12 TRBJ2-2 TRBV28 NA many TGTGCCAGCAGATCAGACACCGGGGAGCTGTTTTTT CASRSDTGELFF
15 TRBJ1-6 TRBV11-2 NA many TGTGCCAGCAGCGCAGACAGGTCTTATAATTCACCCCTCCACTTT CASSADRSYNSPLHF
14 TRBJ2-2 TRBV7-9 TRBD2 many TGTGCCAGTTTAGCGGGGTCGGGCACCGGGGAGCTGTTTTTT CASLAGSGTGELFF
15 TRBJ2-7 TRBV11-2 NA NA TGTGCCAGCAGCTTAGATCACAGCCGGGCGTACGAGCAGTACTTC CASSLDHSRAYEQYF
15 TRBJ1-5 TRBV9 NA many TGTGCCAGCAGCGTAGGAGGGAGCAGCAATCAGCCCCAGCATTTT CASSVGGSSNQPQHF
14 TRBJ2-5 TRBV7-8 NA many TGTGCCAGCAGCCCAGGGACTTCAATCGAGACCCAGTACTTC CASSPGTSIETQYF
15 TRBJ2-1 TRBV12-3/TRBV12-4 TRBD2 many TGTGCCAGCAGTTCCGGGACTAGCGGGATTAATGAGCAGTTCTTC CASSSGTSGINEQFF
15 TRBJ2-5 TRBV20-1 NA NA TGCAGTGCGACCCATATGGGGGGGCTTGAAGAGACCCAGTACTTC CSATHMGGLEETQYF
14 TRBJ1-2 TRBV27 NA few TGTGCCAGCAGTCCTCTGGGGGACGTCTATGGCTACACCTTC CASSPLGDVYGYTF
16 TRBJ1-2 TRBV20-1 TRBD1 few TGCAGTGCTAGAGTAAGGGGGCCGGTCTCTGCCTATGGCTACACCTTC CSARVRGPVSAYGYTF
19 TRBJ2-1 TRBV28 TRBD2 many TGTGCCAGCAGGACGGAGATTTTTAGCGGGAGGCTTAGGGGCAATGAGCAGTTCTTC CASRTEIFSGRLRGNEQFF
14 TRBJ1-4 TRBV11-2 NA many TGTGCCAGCACCTTGGGGGTGACTAATGAAAAACTGTTTTTT CASTLGVTNEKLFF
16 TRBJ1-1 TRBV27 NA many TGTGCCAGCAGTTTGGGTGGGAGGGGGTTAGGAACTGAAGCTTTCTTT CASSLGGRGLGTEAFF
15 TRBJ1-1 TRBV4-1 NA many TGCGCCAGCAGCCAAGACGAGAGGGGAGGGACTGAAGCTTTCTTT CASSQDERGGTEAFF
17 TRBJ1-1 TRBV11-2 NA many TGTGCCAGCAGCTTATGGGGGCAGGAGGCAATGAACACTGAAGCTTTCTTT CASSLWGQEAMNTEAFF
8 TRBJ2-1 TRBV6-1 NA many TGTGCCAGCAGCTTGCAGTTCTTC CASSLQFF
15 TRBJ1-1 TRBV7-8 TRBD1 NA TGTGCCAGCAGCTCGAGGGACAGGGATGGAACTGAAGCTTTCTTT CASSSRDRDGTEAFF
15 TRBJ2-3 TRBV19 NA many TGTGCCAGTAGTATAGATCAAGGGGAAGGAGATACGCAGTATTTT CASSIDQGEGDTQYF
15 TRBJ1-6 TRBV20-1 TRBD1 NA TGCAGTGCTACTTCCGGACAGGGACAGAATTCACCCCTCCACTTT CSATSGQGQNSPLHF
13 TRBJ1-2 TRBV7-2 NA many TGTGCCAGCAGCTTAGGGACAGCGGTTGGCTACACCTTC CASSLGTAVGYTF
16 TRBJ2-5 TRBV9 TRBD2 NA TGTGCCAGCAGCGTAGGGCTAGCGGGAAGTGGGGAGACCCAGTACTTC CASSVGLAGSGETQYF
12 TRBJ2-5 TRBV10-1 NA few TGCGCCAGCAGTAATCCGAGGGAGACCCAGTACTTC CASSNPRETQYF
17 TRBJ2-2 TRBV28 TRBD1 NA TGTGCCAGCAGTTTTCCCGGACAGGGGGACAACACCGGGGAGCTGTTTTTT CASSFPGQGDNTGELFF
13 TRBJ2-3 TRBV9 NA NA TGTGCCAGCAGCGGCTTCCCTGCTCATACGCAGTATTTT CASSGFPAHTQYF
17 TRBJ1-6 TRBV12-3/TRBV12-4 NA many TGTGCCAGCAGCCAAACCCGACAGACAGTAAGGGGTTCACCCCTCCACTTT CASSQTRQTVRGSPLHF
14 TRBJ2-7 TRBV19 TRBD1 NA TGTGCCAGTAGTGGCCGGGACAGCCACTACGAGCAGTACTTC CASSGRDSHYEQYF
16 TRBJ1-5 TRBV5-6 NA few TGTGCCAGCAGCATCCGGGACCGCGGTAGCAATCAGCCCCAGCATTTT CASSIRDRGSNQPQHF
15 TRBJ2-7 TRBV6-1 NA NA TGTGCCAGCAGTTGGGGTAGGGTAGTACGCTACGAGCAGTACTTC CASSWGRVVRYEQYF
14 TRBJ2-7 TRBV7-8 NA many TGTGCCAGCAGCTTTACTAGCCCCACCTACGAGCAGTACTTC CASSFTSPTYEQYF
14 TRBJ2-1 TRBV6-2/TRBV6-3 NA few TGTGCCAGCAGTTACTCGGGGGGCTCGGGTGAGCAGTTCTTC CASSYSGGSGEQFF
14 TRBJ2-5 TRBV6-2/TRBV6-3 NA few TGTGCCAGCAGCACGGGGCTAGCCGAGGAGACCCAGTACTTC CASSTGLAEETQYF
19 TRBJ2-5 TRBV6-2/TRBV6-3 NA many TGTGCCAGCAGTTACCAGGGGGGGGAGACCGACGAGCCCCAAGAGACCCAGTACTTC CASSYQGGETDEPQETQYF
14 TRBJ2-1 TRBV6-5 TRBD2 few TGTGCCAGCAGAACGGGACTAGCGGGGGGCGAGCAGTTCTTC CASRTGLAGGEQFF
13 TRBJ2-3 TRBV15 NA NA TGTGCCACAGGAGGGCGGATCACAGATACGCAGTATTTT CATGGRITDTQYF
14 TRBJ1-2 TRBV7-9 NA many TGTGCCAGCAGCTTGTCGGGGGGCAACTATGGCTACACCTTC CASSLSGGNYGYTF
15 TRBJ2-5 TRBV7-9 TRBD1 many TGTGCCAGCAGCTTCCCAGACAGGGCCCAAGAGACCCAGTACTTC CASSFPDRAQETQYF